This T cell receptor beta chain is from a study of vaccination and CD4 T cells after COVID-19. Across the study: With a range of 35 to 161, the median interval from diagnosis to drawing post-COVID samples was around 100 days. Stimulation of cells relied on overlapping spike peptides derived from SARS-CoV-2, HCoV-NL63, HCoV-OC43 and HCoV-229E. Findings and limits, study-wide: Relatively few convalescent patients and no early post-infection timepoints were analyzed.

CDR3 length: 13 amino acids. After removal of 5 bases from V and 5 bases from J, the junction contained 3 bases not matched to a gene. Stated treatment: roughly 11-day PBMC culture with coronavirus spike peptide pools or control peptides (ViraFEST assay). With the Oncomine TCR Beta short-read assay, DNA from cultured CD4+ T cells was sequenced. TCRdb independently ran MiXCR on the PCR reads; one entry per CDR3 protein. This sample has about 20,000 distinct CDR3 sequences; more than 50% occur once, and the top ten carry approximately 17%. This clonotype was detected only once. The antigen remains undetermined.

The sequence was collected from a human donor who had recovered from COVID-19. The chain combines TRBV12-3 or TRBV12-4 with TRBJ1-2; 9 bases are a match to TRBD1. Here the sequenced sample was CD4+ T cells from blood, cultured in vitro, taken before SARS-CoV-2 vaccination. The CDR3 here is CASSIGTGYGYTF. The CDR3 region has the DNA TGTGCCAGCAGTATTGGGACAGGGTATGGCTACACCTTC.